These T cell receptor beta chains were read from a single sample in a study of blood T cell repertoires in COVID-19. Measured with immunoSEQ multiplex PCR; TCRdb has only the in-frame clones, and not every one. Here the sample spans about 75,000 clones, 70% to 80% being singletons. Source material: peripheral blood. These TCRs come from a woman of 80 years or more with active or convalescent COVID-19. CDR3s include the opening cysteine and the closing phenylalanine or tryptophan. The order of the fields is clone size, J gene, V gene, D gene, CDR3 DNA, CDR3 protein. D genes are given only for firm matches. Clone sizes are given selectively: once, few, many, or a class where the clone is expanded.

abundance: NA; j_gene: TRBJ2-1; v_gene: TRBV6-1; d_gene: NA; CDR3nt: TGTGCCAGCAGTGCCTCGGGCGGGGTTTCCTACAATGAGCAGTTCTTC; CDR3aa: CASSASGGVSYNEQFF
abundance: NA; j_gene: TRBJ1-1; v_gene: TRBV7-9; d_gene: NA; CDR3nt: TGTGCCAGCAGCCCAGAGTCCCACGGAGACACTGAAGCTTTCTTT; CDR3aa: CASSPESHGDTEAFF
abundance: NA; j_gene: TRBJ2-7; v_gene: TRBV10-3; d_gene: NA; CDR3nt: TGTGCCATCACCCCCAGGCAGGGCCCCTACGAGCAGTACTTC; CDR3aa: CAITPRQGPYEQYF
abundance: NA; j_gene: TRBJ1-5; v_gene: TRBV7-2; d_gene: TRBD1; CDR3nt: TGTGCCAGCAACACACAGGGGGATAGCAATCAGCCCCAGCATTTT; CDR3aa: CASNTQGDSNQPQHF
abundance: NA; j_gene: TRBJ1-2; v_gene: TRBV25-1; d_gene: TRBD1; CDR3nt: TGTGCCAGCAGTTCACCCCGGGACAGGGGTAACTATGGCTACACCTTC; CDR3aa: CASSSPRDRGNYGYTF
abundance: NA; j_gene: TRBJ2-7; v_gene: TRBV29-1; d_gene: NA; CDR3nt: TGCAGCGTTGTCTCAGGGAGGGAGCAGTACTTC; CDR3aa: CSVVSGREQYF
abundance: NA; j_gene: TRBJ2-2; v_gene: TRBV23-1; d_gene: TRBD1; CDR3nt: TGCGCCAGCAGTCAATCGAACTATGGACAGGGTAAGTCGACCGGGGAGCTGTTTTTT; CDR3aa: CASSQSNYGQGKSTGELFF
abundance: NA; j_gene: TRBJ1-4; v_gene: TRBV20-1; d_gene: NA; CDR3nt: TGCAGTGCTAGTCTCGGGGTAAAACTGTTTTTT; CDR3aa: CSASLGVKLFF
abundance: NA; j_gene: TRBJ1-2; v_gene: TRBV7-9; d_gene: TRBD1; CDR3nt: TGTGCCAGCAGCTTAGCGCAGGGACAGGGGACCGGCTACACCTTC; CDR3aa: CASSLAQGQGTGYTF
abundance: NA; j_gene: TRBJ2-7; v_gene: TRBV27; d_gene: TRBD2; CDR3nt: TGTGCCAGCAGCTACGGACTAGCGGGAGGACGAGAGCAGTACTTC; CDR3aa: CASSYGLAGGREQYF
abundance: NA; j_gene: TRBJ1-1; v_gene: TRBV5-1; d_gene: NA; CDR3nt: TGCGCCAGCAGCTCGCAGGGTCGCACTGAAGCTTTCTTT; CDR3aa: CASSSQGRTEAFF
abundance: NA; j_gene: TRBJ2-3; v_gene: TRBV3-1/TRBV3-2; d_gene: NA; CDR3nt: TGTGCCAGCAGCCTACGGGTATCAGATACGCAGTATTTT; CDR3aa: CASSLRVSDTQYF
abundance: NA; j_gene: TRBJ1-5; v_gene: TRBV18; d_gene: TRBD1; CDR3nt: TGTGCCAGCTCACCATCAGGGGGAAGGAATCAGCCCCAGCATTTT; CDR3aa: CASSPSGGRNQPQHF
abundance: NA; j_gene: TRBJ2-7; v_gene: TRBV14; d_gene: TRBD1; CDR3nt: TGTGCCAGCAGCCAAGATCGGCTGGACAGGGGAAGGACCGAGCAGTACTTC; CDR3aa: CASSQDRLDRGRTEQYF
abundance: NA; j_gene: TRBJ1-1; v_gene: TRBV9; d_gene: TRBD1; CDR3nt: TGTGCCAGCAGCGTAGGACAGGGGAATATTTTGGATGAAGCTTTCTTT; CDR3aa: CASSVGQGNILDEAFF
abundance: once; j_gene: TRBJ2-1; v_gene: TRBV5-1; d_gene: TRBD2; CDR3nt: TGCGCCAGCAGCATAAGCGGGAGTGAAAATGAGCAGTTCTTC; CDR3aa: CASSISGSENEQFF
abundance: NA; j_gene: TRBJ1-5; v_gene: TRBV5-8; d_gene: NA; CDR3nt: TGTGCCAGCGAGGCCCCACTGAGAGGTAGCAATCAGCCCCAGCATTTT; CDR3aa: CASEAPLRGSNQPQHF
abundance: NA; j_gene: TRBJ2-5; v_gene: TRBV5-5; d_gene: TRBD2; CDR3nt: TGTGCCAGCAGCGCGGGACTAGCGGGGATCACGTACCAAGAGACCCAGTACTTC; CDR3aa: CASSAGLAGITYQETQYF